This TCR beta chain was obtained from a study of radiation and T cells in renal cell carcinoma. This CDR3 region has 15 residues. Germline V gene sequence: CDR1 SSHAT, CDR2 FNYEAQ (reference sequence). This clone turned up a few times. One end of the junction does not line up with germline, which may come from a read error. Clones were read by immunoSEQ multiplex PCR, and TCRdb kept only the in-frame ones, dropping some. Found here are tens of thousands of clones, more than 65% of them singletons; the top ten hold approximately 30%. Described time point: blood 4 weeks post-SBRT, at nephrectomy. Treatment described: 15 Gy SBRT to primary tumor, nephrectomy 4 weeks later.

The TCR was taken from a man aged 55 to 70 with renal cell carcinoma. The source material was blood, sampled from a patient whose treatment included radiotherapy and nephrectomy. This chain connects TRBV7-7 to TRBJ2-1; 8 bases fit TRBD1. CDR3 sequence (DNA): TGTGCTAGCAGCCCCGACAGGGGAGGCTACAATGAGCAGTTCTTC. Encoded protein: CASSPDRGGYNEQFF.